A single sample gave rise to the 18 T cell receptor beta chains below, sequenced in a study of blood T cells in healthy people across ages. A J-beta primer mix and a sample-barcoded 5' primer were used in a second PCR of about 7 to 12 cycles. TCRdb processed the 5' RACE reads anew with MiXCR; each CDR3 protein has one entry. The table shows roughly 1,500,000 distinct CDR3 sequences, with about 43% occurring only once. Sequencing was carried out using blood. Receptor source: a woman aged 18-30 years in good health.

Concerning this clonotype: With a much larger clone just one base away, this may be a read error. This chain uses TRBV20-1 with TRBJ2-3, with 11 bases identical to TRBD2. CDR3 length: 17 residues. The germline V gene encodes CDR1 DFQATT and CDR2 SNEGSKA (reference sequence). CDR3 in DNA: TGCGGTGCTAGGGGTCTACTAGCGGGGGCTAGCACAGATACGCAGTATTTT. It is translated as CGARGLLAGASTDTQYF.

This clonotype was counted only a few times. The chain carries TRBV3-1 and TRBJ2-1; 9 bases line up with TRBD2. V lost 3 bases and J lost 4; bases outside the gene matches: 16. This CDR3 contains 19 residues. Germline V lookup: CDR1 LGHDT, CDR2 YNNKEL (reference sequence). The CDR3 DNA reads as TGTGCCAGCAGCCATTTTCATACCGCCGGGACTAGCAGTTACAATGAGCAGTTCTTC. It codes for CASSHFHTAGTSSYNEQFF.

This sequence joins TRBV3-1 and TRBJ2-7; D call uncertain. The CDR3 consists of 12 residues. In germline, CDR1 is LGHDT, CDR2 YNNKEL (reference sequence). V was shortened by 3 bases and J by 9 bases, with 12 bases between the two germline ends. The CDR3 DNA reads as TGTGCCAGCAGCCAGGTTACCTGGGGGCAGTACTTC. This translates into CASSQVTWGQYF.

This chain connects TRBV20-1 to TRBJ1-1; D remains ambiguous. This CDR3 is 13 amino acids long. Trimming pared 6 bases from V and 1 base from J, leaving 12 bases between. CDR1 DFQATT and CDR2 SNEGSKA come from the germline V gene (reference sequence). In DNA, the CDR3 is TGCAGTGCCCCCTGGGCGGGGAACACTGAAGCTTTCTTT. This gives the protein CSAPWAGNTEAFF.

This chain joins TRBV12-3 or TRBV12-4 and TRBJ2-7, with unresolved D. This CDR3 is 15 amino acids long. V lost 1 base and J lost 2, with 12 bases in between. DNA for the CDR3: TGTGCCAGCAGTTTAGAACCGACGATAGCCTACGAGCAGTACTTC. This translates into CASSLEPTIAYEQYF.

The chain employs TRBV5-1 and TRBJ2-7; 14 bases line up with TRBD2. CDR3 length: 19 residues. Germline-derived CDR1 and CDR2 are SGHRS and YFSETQ. V was pared by 4 bases and J by 3 bases, with 15 bases of the junction left unmatched. The CDR3 spells CASSERPGTSGSRGYEQYF. The CDR3 nucleotides read TGCGCCAGCAGCGAACGCCCCGGGACTAGCGGGAGTCGGGGCTACGAGCAGTACTTC.

This clonotype showed up just a few times. The chain's CDR3 is CASSWLAGLTDTQYF. The DNA of the CDR3 is TGTGCCAGCAGTTGGCTAGCGGGGCTCACAGATACGCAGTATTTT. The rearrangement uses TRBV28 and TRBJ2-3; TRBD2 aligns across 9 bases. Germline V gene sequence: CDR1 MDHEN, CDR2 SYDVKM. The CDR3 runs to 15 residues. Unmatched junction bases numbered 4, after V lost 4 bases and J lost 2 bases.

The gene calls are TRBV6-4 and TRBJ2-1, with 10 bases that match TRBD2. The J call may not be correct, given that the DNA end is closer to TRBJ2-7. The CDR3 length is 16 residues. The germline V gene encodes CDR1 MRHNA and CDR2 SNTAGT. The CDR3 sequence: CASSDSGTSVNNEQYF. The CDR3 bases are TGTGCCAGCAGTGACTCCGGGACTAGCGTTAACAATGAGCAGTACTTC.

The genes are TRBV5-1 and TRBJ2-4; 8 bases map to TRBD1. The ends lost 0 bases at V and 2 bases at J; junction bases unmatched: 13. Looked up from germline, CDR1 is SGHRS and CDR2 is YFSETQ. This CDR3 region has 19 residues. The CDR3 DNA follows: TGCGCCAGCAGCTTGGCCGGGGCAGGGGGCGAGATGACCAAAAACATTCAGTACTTC. It translates to CASSLAGAGGEMTKNIQYF. Looking up the rest from reference TRBV5-1 and TRBJ2-4 gives the full variable domain: KAGVTQTPRYLIKTRGQQVTLSCSPISGHRSVSWYQQTPGQGLQFLFEYFSETQRNKGNFPGRFSGRQFSNSRSEMNVSTLELGDSALYLCASSLAGAGGEMTKNIQYFGAGTRLSVL.

This clonotype was found a few times. The rearrangement joins TRBV2 to TRBJ2-4; the D is unclear. Germline values: CDR1 SNHLY, CDR2 FYNNEI. The CDR3 is 14 amino acids. Deletions cut 3 bases from V and 0 bases from J, with 6 bases between. This chain's CDR3 is CASSDGTAKNIQYF. The CDR3 bases are TGTGCCAGCAGTGACGGAACAGCCAAAAACATTCAGTACTTC.

This clonotype was recorded a few times. The gene calls are TRBV3-1 and TRBJ1-6; no clear D. CDR1 is LGHDT, CDR2 YNNKEL, per germline (reference sequence). The CDR3 is 17 residues long. Trimming removed 4 bases from V and 3 bases from J, with 16 bases in between. CDR3 bases: TGTGCCAGCAGCCCTAGAGTTACGGAGCTCTATAATTCACCCCTCCACTTT. Protein sequence: CASSPRVTELYNSPLHF.

The V and J genes are TRBV10-3 and TRBJ2-7; the D gene is possibly TRBD2 (5 bases). Trimming took 10 bases from V and 0 from J, leaving 16 bases between them. Germline values: CDR1 ENHRY, CDR2 SYGVKD. The CDR3 is 14 amino acids. CDR3 sequence reads: CATLARRDSYEQYF. The CDR3 nucleotides are TGTGCCACCCTGGCCAGACGGGACTCCTACGAGCAGTACTTC.

This chain connects TRBV2 to TRBJ1-5, with 7 bases fitting TRBD1. V trimming: 4 bases; J trimming: 1 base; junction bases outside the gene matches: 7. CDR3 length equals 16 residues. Germline CDR1 is SNHLY and CDR2 is FYNNEI. This CDR3 is CASSAPGGQSNQPQHF. The CDR3, as DNA: TGTGCCAGCAGTGCCCCCGGGGGACAGAGCAATCAGCCCCAGCATTTT.

The table lists this clonotype with a few counts. The rearrangement uses TRBV7-2 and TRBJ1-2; D is uncertain. Between the trimmed V and J ends, which lost 2 bases and 9 bases, there was a span of 13 bases. CDR3 length equals 13 residues. The V gene's germline CDR1 is SGHTA and CDR2 FQGNSA. This CDR3 is CASSLYVHMRYTF. Written as DNA, the CDR3 is TGTGCCAGCAGCTTATACGTTCATATGCGCTACACCTTC.

This clonotype was detected only a few times. The rearrangement uses TRBV10-3 and TRBJ2-4, with D tentatively TRBD2 (6 bases). The V and J ends lost 8 bases and 13 bases respectively, with 15 bases between them. CDR1 and CDR2 from the germline V gene are ENHRY and SYGVKD. The CDR3 is 11 amino acids. CDR3 residues: CAIGNYREQYF. As DNA, the CDR3 is TGTGCCATCGGCAACTATCGGGAGCAGTACTTC.

In this sample, this clonotype turned up a few times. This rearrangement joins TRBV3-1 to TRBJ1-3; 10 bases map to TRBD1. Germline V gene lookup returns CDR1 LGHDT and CDR2 YNNKEL (reference sequence). This CDR3 is 15 amino acids long. V dropped 5 bases and J dropped 3; count of bases not matched to a gene: 4. The CDR3 DNA reads TGTGCCAGCAGCTCCGGGACAGGGGTTGGAAACACCATATATTTT. Encoded protein: CASSSGTGVGNTIYF.

In this sample, this clonotype turned up a few times. The genes are TRBV2 and TRBJ2-1; the D gene could be TRBD1 or TRBD2 (5 bases each). V lost 4 bases to trimming and J lost 0 bases, with 10 bases between them. This CDR3 region has 15 residues. Germline values: CDR1 SNHLY, CDR2 FYNNEI. This chain's CDR3 is CASSGDVSSYNEQFF. The CDR3, as DNA: TGTGCCAGCAGTGGGGACGTCAGCTCCTACAATGAGCAGTTCTTC.

This clonotype was observed a few times. The rearrangement links TRBV3-1 to TRBJ2-2; the match to TRBD2 covers 14 bases. V gave up 4 bases and J gave up 5 bases; unmatched junction bases: 0. Looked up from germline, CDR1 is LGHDT and CDR2 is YNNKEL (reference sequence). The CDR3 extends over 15 amino acids. The CDR3 DNA reads TGTGCCAGCAGCCGACTAGCGGGGGGGACCGGGGAGCTGTTTTTT. It is translated as CASSRLAGGTGELFF.